These 22 T cell receptor beta chains were sequenced from one sample in a study of cytomegalovirus exposure and HLA in healthy donors. PCR was performed using 60 Vbeta and 13 Jbeta primers. This table comes from immunoSEQ multiplex PCR, and its TCRdb copy is limited to in-frame clones, with some not included. Of 150,000 to 200,000 clones in the sample, about 71% are singletons; the top ten hold under 3.5%. Sequences were obtained from PBMCs. These TCRs come from a woman in her twenties or thirties in good health and CMV-seronegative.

The rearrangement joins TRBV5-1 to TRBJ2-1; 10 bases map to TRBD1. The CDR3 has 16 amino acids. Germline loops: CDR1 SGHRS, CDR2 YFSETQ. The trim removed 4 bases at V and 6 bases at J, leaving 10 bases unmatched. The CDR3 DNA sequence: TGCGCCAGCAGCGTTACGGGACAGGGGCTAATCAATGAGCAGTTCTTC. Residues: CASSVTGQGLINEQFF.

The chain joins TRBV5-6 to TRBJ2-1; possible D gene TRBD2, 7 bases. The CDR3 contains 15 residues. The V gene's germline CDR1 is SGHDT and CDR2 YYEEEE. Deletions cut 3 bases from V and 9 bases from J, with 19 bases between. The CDR3 is CASSSPGGGYFEQFF. As DNA, the CDR3 is TGTGCCAGCAGCTCGCCTGGCGGGGGCTATTTTGAGCAGTTCTTC.

This clone was counted a single time. The chain is built from TRBV27 and TRBJ1-2, with D tentatively TRBD1 (6 bases). The CDR3 sequence is 14 residues long. The germline V gene encodes CDR1 MNHEY and CDR2 SMNVEV (reference sequence). Trimming cost V 2 bases and J 2 bases, with 9 bases left between them. The CDR3, as DNA: TGTGCCAGCAGTTTAGACGGACAGAACTATGGCTACACCTTC. Protein sequence: CASSLDGQNYGYTF.

This clone was observed a single time. The chain uses TRBV25-1 and TRBJ2-5, with D possibly being TRBD1 (5 bases). V dropped 0 bases and J dropped 4 bases, with 9 bases sitting between them. Germline V gene lookup returns CDR1 MGHDK and CDR2 SYGVNS. The CDR3 has 14 residues. The CDR3 spells CASSEYGTGETQYF. The CDR3, as DNA: TGTGCCAGCAGTGAATACGGCACAGGAGAGACCCAGTACTTC.

This chain connects TRBV5-1 to TRBJ2-5, with a possible D match to TRBD2 (5 bases). The DNA end lines up better with TRBJ2-7; the J call may be wrong. Per germline, CDR1 SGHRS and CDR2 YFSETQ. The CDR3 is 15 residues long. The CDR3 coding sequence is TGCGCCAGCAGCTTCGTCGGGGAAAGCTCCTACGAGCAGTACTTC. Translating gives CASSFVGESSYEQYF.

The rearrangement links TRBV9 to TRBJ2-4, with TRBD2 matching 7 bases. From germline, CDR1 is SGDLS and CDR2 YYNGEE. With 0 bases clipped from V and 3 bases from J, the junction kept 9 bases outside the gene matches. The CDR3 runs to 17 residues. The CDR3 sequence is CASSVGWGGGDKNIQYF. The DNA of the CDR3 is TGTGCCAGCAGCGTAGGTTGGGGGGGAGGGGACAAAAACATTCAGTACTTC.

This clone showed up just a few times. The rearrangement links TRBV5-1 to TRBJ2-7; D is perhaps TRBD1 (5 bases). In germline, CDR1 is SGHRS, CDR2 YFSETQ. The CDR3 runs 13 residues. Deletions cut 0 bases from V and 5 bases from J, with 9 bases between. The CDR3 loop reads CASSLAPGNEQYF. The CDR3 nucleotides are TGCGCCAGCAGCTTGGCCCCAGGGAACGAGCAGTACTTC.

This chain uses TRBV7-3 with TRBJ2-2, with 7 bases identical to TRBD1. The CDR3 totals 17 residues. V shed 5 bases, J shed 3 bases, and the junction held 12 bases outside the gene matches. Germline V gene sequence: CDR1 SGHTA, CDR2 FQGTGA. Here the CDR3 reads CASSPTGDRADTGELFF. The DNA for the CDR3 is TGTGCCAGCAGCCCAACCGGCGACAGGGCCGACACCGGGGAGCTGTTTTTT. The variable domain in full, with the rest retrieved from reference TRBV7-3 and TRBJ2-2, is GAGVSQTPSNKVTEKGKYVELRCDPISGHTALYWYRQSLGQGPEFLIYFQGTGAADDSGLPNDRFFAVRPEGSVSTLKIQRTERGDSAVYLCASSPTGDRADTGELFFGEGSRLTVL.

The genes are TRBV7-9 and TRBJ2-5, with 12 bases that match TRBD1. CDR1 is SEHNR, CDR2 FQNEAQ, per germline (reference sequence). The length of the CDR3 is 15 residues. J gave up 5 bases and V 3 bases, and 4 bases lay outside the gene matches. As DNA, the CDR3 is TGTGCCAGCAGCTTCGGGACAGGGGGCGCGGAGACCCAGTACTTC. This encodes CASSFGTGGAETQYF.

The rearrangement joins TRBV19 to TRBJ1-4; D perhaps matches TRBD1 (6 bases). The CDR3 extends over 11 amino acids. Germline CDR1 reads LNHDA; CDR2 reads SQIVND (reference sequence). V lost 8 bases, J lost 5 bases, and 6 bases lay in between. The CDR3 spells CASGGNEKLFF. The CDR3 DNA sequence: TGTGCCAGTGGGGGCAATGAAAAACTGTTTTTT.

This chain links TRBV29-1 with TRBJ2-1; 8 nucleotides match TRBD2. The V segment lost 1 base and the J segment 7 bases; nucleotides outside the gene matches: 3. Per the germline V gene, CDR1 is SQVTM and CDR2 is ANQGSEA. This CDR3 contains 13 residues. The CDR3 spells CSVEGVAGNEQFF. The CDR3 bases are TGCAGCGTTGAAGGGGTAGCGGGAAATGAGCAGTTCTTC.

A single count supports this clone. The chain has TRBV2 and TRBJ1-5; D possibly corresponds to TRBD1 (6 bases). Germline-derived CDR1 and CDR2 are SNHLY and FYNNEI. Between the trimmed V and J ends, which lost 6 bases and 3 bases, there was a span of 18 bases. The CDR3 contains 16 residues. This chain's CDR3 is CASSGTSNGLNQPQHF. CDR3 nucleotide sequence: TGTGCCAGCAGCGGGACATCTAATGGGCTCAATCAGCCCCAGCATTTT.

This clone has just a few counts. CDR3 residues: CASSLAGTWLTGELFF. The CDR3 DNA reads TGTGCCAGCAGCTTAGCGGGGACATGGCTAACCGGGGAGCTGTTTTTT. The rearrangement uses TRBV7-2 and TRBJ2-2; tentatively, D is TRBD1 (6 bases). Per germline, CDR1 SGHTA and CDR2 FQGNSA. Deletions cut 0 bases from V and 5 bases from J, with 13 bases between. The CDR3 is 16 amino acids.

The chain is built from TRBV7-9 and TRBJ2-3; D might be TRBD1 (6 bases). Between the trimmed V and J ends, which lost 3 bases and 2 bases, there was a span of 12 bases. This CDR3 is built from 15 residues. Germline CDR1 and CDR2: SEHNR and FQNEAQ (reference sequence). This chain's CDR3 is CASSFRDTDTDTQYF. The CDR3 region has the DNA TGTGCCAGCAGCTTCCGGGACACAGACACAGATACGCAGTATTTT.

J is TRBJ1-5 and V is TRBV19; 7 nucleotides agree with TRBD1. The CDR3 loop spans 16 amino acids. Germline trimming cut 5 bases from V and 5 bases from J; bases unmatched to any gene: 12. Germline CDR1 reads LNHDA; CDR2 reads SQIVND (reference sequence). The CDR3 reads CASSPDRVDPYQPQHF. The CDR3 coding sequence is TGTGCCAGTAGTCCCGACAGGGTTGACCCTTATCAGCCCCAGCATTTT.

The chain has TRBV6-5 and TRBJ1-1; 7 bases align to TRBD1. The CDR3 covers 12 residues. V lost 11 bases, J lost 4 bases, and 7 bases stayed unmatched. Germline-derived CDR1 and CDR2 are MNHEY and SVGAGI. DNA for the CDR3: TGTGCCGCGGCCACAGGGGTCACTGAAGCTTTCTTT. Residues: CAAATGVTEAFF.

The CDR3 is CASSPGTGLRGYTF. The CDR3 coding sequence is TGTGCCAGCAGTCCCGGGACAGGACTTCGGGGCTACACCTTC. This chain joins TRBV28 and TRBJ1-2; 8 bases fit TRBD1. The junction had 10 bases not matched to a gene; V was cut back by 5 bases and J by 8 bases. CDR1 is MDHEN and CDR2 is SYDVKM in the germline V gene. The CDR3 has 14 residues.

The chain recombines TRBV29-1 with TRBJ1-1, with D perhaps matching TRBD1 (6 bases). Germline values: CDR1 SQVTM, CDR2 ANQGSEA. The CDR3 covers 11 residues. Trimming shortened V by 6 bases and J by 1 base, and 6 bases separated the two germline ends. The CDR3 sequence is CSVQGNTEAFF. The CDR3, as DNA: TGCAGCGTACAGGGGAACACTGAAGCTTTCTTT.

The gene calls are TRBV11-3 and TRBJ1-1; no reliable D call. Between the trimmed V and J ends, which lost 3 bases and 3 bases, there was a span of 5 bases. The CDR3 loop spans 12 amino acids. The V gene's germline CDR1 is SGHNT and CDR2 YENEEA. The CDR3 region is CASSLRDTEAFF. The CDR3 nucleotides are TGTGCCAGCAGCTTGCGGGACACTGAAGCTTTCTTT. Complete variable domain (other parts from reference TRBV11-3 and TRBJ1-1): EAGVVQSPRYKIIEKKQPVAFWCNPISGHNTLYWYLQNLGQGPELLIRYENEEAVDDSQLPKDRFSAERLKGVDSTLKIQPAELGDSAVYLCASSLRDTEAFFGQGTRLTVV.

The chain has TRBV5-6 and TRBJ2-5, with D maybe TRBD2 (5 bases). Germline assignment: CDR1 SGHDT and CDR2 YYEEEE. Trimming took off 1 base at V and 2 bases at J, with 9 bases between the two ends. The CDR3 spans 14 residues. The CDR3 reads CASSLFGEQETQYF. Written as DNA, the CDR3 is TGTGCCAGCAGCTTGTTCGGGGAGCAAGAGACCCAGTACTTC.

The CDR3 region is CASNRNNRGIGNTIYF. CDR3 nucleotides: TGTGCCAGCAACCGGAATAATAGGGGGATAGGAAACACCATATATTTT. The J gene is TRBJ1-3, the V gene TRBV9; TRBD1 might be the D (6 bases). Germline assignment: CDR1 SGDLS and CDR2 YYNGEE. The CDR3 runs to 16 residues. V lost 6 bases, J lost 4 bases, and 20 bases lay in between.

The chain couples TRBV28 to TRBJ1-2; D might be TRBD1 (6 bases). V was trimmed by 3 bases and J by 3 bases, leaving 17 bases between them. Germline V lookup: CDR1 MDHEN, CDR2 SYDVKM. The CDR3 has 16 amino acids. CDR3 sequence (DNA): TGTGCCAGCAGTTTCCTAGATCAGACAGGTGACTATGGCTACACCTTC. Amino acid sequence: CASSFLDQTGDYGYTF.